A selection of T cell receptor beta chains follows, all from one sample in a study of T cells of healthy individuals. From the 5' RACE reads, TCRdb called clonotypes with MiXCR, one entry per CDR3 protein. Of roughly 87,000 distinct CDR3 sequences detected, 15% to 20% appear once; the ten largest clones hold approximately 5.7%. All receptors come from a human donor in good health. Both conserved end residues are part of each CDR3. Each record gives: clone size, J gene, V gene, D gene, CDR3 DNA, CDR3 protein. D genes are given only for firm matches. Not every row has a clone size; where given, it reads once, few, many or a size class.

size: few
J: TRBJ2-3
V: TRBV3-1
D: -
DNA: TGTGCCAGCAGCCGGGGGGCCCTTAGCACAGATACGCAGTATTTT
CDR3: CASSRGALSTDTQYF

size: few
J: TRBJ2-2
V: TRBV7-9
D: -
DNA: TGTGCCAGCAGCTTAGCGCCAGGGCGCCGGGAGCTGTTTTTT
CDR3: CASSLAPGRRELFF

size: many
J: TRBJ2-5
V: TRBV20-1
D: TRBD1
DNA: TGCAGTGCTCCTTCGGGACAGGAACAAGAGACCCAGTACTTC
CDR3: CSAPSGQEQETQYF

size: few
J: TRBJ1-6
V: TRBV28
D: -
DNA: TGTGCCAGCCTCTCCCGGGGACCCTCAAATTCACCCCTCCACTTT
CDR3: CASLSRGPSNSPLHF

size: few
J: TRBJ2-7
V: TRBV10-3
D: -
DNA: TGTGCCATCAGTAAGACATCGTACGAGCAGTACTTC
CDR3: CAISKTSYEQYF

size: -
J: TRBJ1-1
V: TRBV18
D: TRBD1
DNA: TGTGCCAGCTCAGACAGGGAAAACACTGAAGCTTTCTTT
CDR3: CASSDRENTEAFF

size: few
J: TRBJ2-5
V: TRBV29-1
D: -
DNA: TGCAGCGTTTTGTTGGACAGCCAAGAGACCCAGTACTTC
CDR3: CSVLLDSQETQYF

size: many
J: TRBJ2-1
V: TRBV29-1
D: TRBD2
DNA: TGCAGCGTTGAAGGACTAGCGGGAGGTAATCGAAGGAATGAGCAGTTCTTC
CDR3: CSVEGLAGGNRRNEQFF

size: -
J: TRBJ2-1
V: TRBV29-1
D: TRBD1
DNA: TGCAGCGTCTCCGGGACAGGGGGCACGAATGAGCAGTTCTTC
CDR3: CSVSGTGGTNEQFF

size: -
J: TRBJ2-2
V: TRBV11-3
D: TRBD2
DNA: TGTGCCAGCAGCGCTCTAGCGGACACCGGGGAGCTGTTTTTT
CDR3: CASSALADTGELFF

size: -
J: TRBJ1-5
V: TRBV7-8
D: -
DNA: TGTGCCAGCAGCTTAAAGTGGTTTGGCAATCAGCCCCAGCATTTT
CDR3: CASSLKWFGNQPQHF

size: -
J: TRBJ2-1
V: TRBV20-1
D: TRBD2
DNA: TGCAGTGCTGACGCTGGCCTAGCGGGGCGCAATGAGCAGTTCTTC
CDR3: CSADAGLAGRNEQFF

size: once
J: TRBJ1-1
V: TRBV12-3/TRBV12-4
D: -
DNA: TGTGCCAGCAGTTTAGACCAGTTCACTGAAGCTTTCTTT
CDR3: CASSLDQFTEAFF

size: few
J: TRBJ1-5
V: TRBV2
D: -
DNA: TGTGCCAGCAGTGTTTCGCCTTCTTTTACTCAGCCCCAGCATTTT
CDR3: CASSVSPSFTQPQHF

size: -
J: TRBJ1-6
V: TRBV12-3/TRBV12-4
D: -
DNA: TGTGCCATATCCTTCAAGGATTTGGGGTCACCCCTCCACTTT
CDR3: CAISFKDLGSPLHF

size: few
J: TRBJ2-3
V: TRBV4-1
D: -
DNA: TGCGCCAGCAGCCGACGCCCCGCACTAGAGAAGAGCACAGATACGCAGTATTTT
CDR3: CASSRRPALEKSTDTQYF

size: many
J: TRBJ2-1
V: TRBV6-1
D: TRBD1
DNA: TGTGCCAGCAGTTTACGCCGGGACAGGGGATGGGAGCAGTTCTTC
CDR3: CASSLRRDRGWEQFF

size: few
J: TRBJ2-1
V: TRBV6-5
D: -
DNA: TGTGCCAGCAGCCGGGCCTACAATGAGCAGTTCTTC
CDR3: CASSRAYNEQFF

size: few
J: TRBJ2-2
V: TRBV6-5
D: -
DNA: TGTGCCAGCAGTTCAGCGGGCGCGAACACCGGGGAGCTGTTTTTT
CDR3: CASSSAGANTGELFF

size: many
J: TRBJ2-1
V: TRBV28
D: TRBD2
DNA: TGTGCCAGCAGTTCCCCCCTAGCGGGAGAGATGAATGAGCAGTTCTTC
CDR3: CASSSPLAGEMNEQFF

size: few
J: TRBJ1-5
V: TRBV4-3
D: -
DNA: TGCGCCAGCAGCCAAGTCTGGCACGGAAATCAGCCCCAGCATTTT
CDR3: CASSQVWHGNQPQHF

size: few
J: TRBJ1-5
V: TRBV7-9
D: -
DNA: TGTGCCAGCAGCTATCAAAGCAATCAGCCCCAGCATTTT
CDR3: CASSYQSNQPQHF

size: few
J: TRBJ2-1
V: TRBV27
D: -
DNA: TGTGCCAGCGGGACACAGGGATCATTGCAGTTCTTC
CDR3: CASGTQGSLQFF

size: -
J: TRBJ2-3
V: TRBV7-3
D: -
DNA: TGTGCCAGCAGCTTAATCGGGGGCACAGATACGCAGTATTTT
CDR3: CASSLIGGTDTQYF

size: -
J: TRBJ1-3
V: TRBV29-1
D: -
DNA: TGCAGCGTTGAAGGAGAGGCCATTCTTGGCTCTGGAAACACCATATATTTT
CDR3: CSVEGEAILGSGNTIYF

size: few
J: TRBJ2-5
V: TRBV7-9
D: TRBD1
DNA: TGTGCCAGCAGCCTCACAGGGGAAGAGACCCAGTACTTC
CDR3: CASSLTGEETQYF

size: -
J: TRBJ2-7
V: TRBV6-2/TRBV6-3
D: -
DNA: TGTGCCAGCAGTTCGGGGGAATCCTACGAGCAGTACTTC
CDR3: CASSSGESYEQYF

size: many
J: TRBJ2-7
V: TRBV4-1
D: -
DNA: TGCGCCAGCAGCCAAGCTGGCTCCATCTACGAGCAGTACTTC
CDR3: CASSQAGSIYEQYF

size: -
J: TRBJ1-2
V: TRBV7-9
D: -
DNA: TGTGCCAGCGACCAGTCGGGGTCGGGCTATGGCTACACCTTC
CDR3: CASDQSGSGYGYTF

size: many
J: TRBJ1-1
V: TRBV7-9
D: -
DNA: TGTGCCAGCAGCTTACCCTATGGAGCTTTCTTT
CDR3: CASSLPYGAFF

size: few
J: TRBJ1-5
V: TRBV2
D: -
DNA: TGTGCCAGCACCACAGAGAGCAATCAGCCCCAGCATTTT
CDR3: CASTTESNQPQHF

size: -
J: TRBJ2-3
V: TRBV11-2
D: TRBD2
DNA: TGTGCCAGCAGCCTGACTAGCATAGGGGAGGATACGCAGTATTTT
CDR3: CASSLTSIGEDTQYF

size: few
J: TRBJ2-1
V: TRBV4-3
D: -
DNA: TGCGCCAGCAGCCAAGATGACAGTCGGCCTCGTTACAATGAGCAGTTCTTC
CDR3: CASSQDDSRPRYNEQFF

size: many
J: TRBJ2-3
V: TRBV2
D: TRBD1
DNA: TGTGCCAGCAGTCGGGACAGGGGCACAGATACGCAGTATTTT
CDR3: CASSRDRGTDTQYF

size: many
J: TRBJ2-2
V: TRBV6-5
D: TRBD2
DNA: TGTGCCAGCAGTTACAGCGGGAGGAACACCGGGGAGCTGTTTTTT
CDR3: CASSYSGRNTGELFF

size: few
J: TRBJ1-1
V: TRBV12-3/TRBV12-4
D: -
DNA: TGTGCCAGCAGAGAATCCGGGACGGCGAACACTGAAGCTTTCTTT
CDR3: CASRESGTANTEAFF

size: -
J: TRBJ2-1
V: TRBV28
D: -
DNA: TGTGCCAGCAGCCCGCCCCGGGAGTGGTACAATGAGCAGTTCTTC
CDR3: CASSPPREWYNEQFF

size: few
J: TRBJ1-5
V: TRBV2
D: TRBD1
DNA: TGTGCCAGCAGTGCGAACAGGGGGCGAATCGGTCAGCCCCAGCATTTT
CDR3: CASSANRGRIGQPQHF

size: -
J: TRBJ1-2
V: TRBV10-3
D: -
DNA: TGTGCCATCAGTGAGACCCAACGGACGGGGAACTATGGCTACACCTTC
CDR3: CAISETQRTGNYGYTF

size: few
J: TRBJ2-7
V: TRBV5-1
D: -
DNA: TGCGCCAGCAGCTTGGCCTCGTCCGGGCCGGACGAGCAGTACTTC
CDR3: CASSLASSGPDEQYF

size: many
J: TRBJ2-1
V: TRBV7-2
D: -
DNA: TGTGCCAGCAGCTTAGATCCGATTTACAATGAGCAGTTCTTC
CDR3: CASSLDPIYNEQFF

size: -
J: TRBJ1-1
V: TRBV7-8
D: -
DNA: TGTGCCAGCAGCCCCGGGGCAGGGGCTTTCTTT
CDR3: CASSPGAGAFF

size: many
J: TRBJ2-7
V: TRBV7-2
D: -
DNA: TGTGCCAGCAGCTTAACAGCCTACGAGCAGTACTTC
CDR3: CASSLTAYEQYF

size: many
J: TRBJ2-3
V: TRBV20-1
D: -
DNA: TGCAGTGCTAGTCCAGGGGTAGATACGCAGTATTTT
CDR3: CSASPGVDTQYF

size: many
J: TRBJ2-2
V: TRBV29-1
D: -
DNA: TGCAGCGTTGAAAGTCCCGGGGAGCTGTTTTTT
CDR3: CSVESPGELFF

size: few
J: TRBJ2-3
V: TRBV2
D: TRBD2
DNA: TGTGCCAGCACTCCGGCGGGGGGGAAGTCTAAGCTCACAGATACGCAGTATTTT
CDR3: CASTPAGGKSKLTDTQYF